Following are 15 T cell receptor beta chains from one sample sequenced in a study of T cells in women clearing cervical HPV infection. TCRdb's table, derived via immunoSEQ multiplex PCR, lists solely in-frame clones and lacks some. The sample yields around 21,000 clones, of which the top ten take up roughly a sixth. Source material: blood buffy coat. The receptor set was obtained from a woman between 18 and 70 years old with a cervical HPV16 infection that either progressed to CIN3+ or cleared (not recorded which).

As concerns this clone: The missing CDR3 end, 3 residues past where the read stops, is filled in from the germline J gene. The chain links TRBV29-1 to TRBJ1-2; 9 nucleotides match TRBD1. This CDR3 has 12 amino acids. The germline gives CDR1 SQVTM, CDR2 ANQGSEA. The junction had 6 bases not matched to a gene; V was cut back by 6 bases and J by 7 bases. CDR3 bases read: TGCAGCGTGGGGGACAGGGTAATTGGC. Its translation is CSVGDRVIG. The whole CDR3 is CSVGDRVIGYTF.

Of note for this clone: The CDR3 extends 3 residues past the end of the read, so its final part is completed from the germline J gene. The chain has TRBV14 and TRBJ2-3, with D tentatively TRBD1 or TRBD2 (5 bases each). The CDR3 consists of 12 residues. Germline CDR1 is SGHDN and CDR2 is FVKESK. V lost 6 bases to trimming and J lost 7 bases, with 11 bases between them. The CDR3 is CASSPRGYTQYF. The covered CDR3 bases are TGTGCCAGCAGTCCGAGGGGCTATACG.

As concerns this clone: The CDR3 is cut off 3 residues early in the read; its end comes from the germline J gene. The gene calls are TRBV7-8 and TRBJ1-1; D is uncertain. Trimming stripped 6 bases from V and 5 bases from J, with 16 bases between. Per the germline V gene, CDR1 is SGHVS and CDR2 is FQNEAQ. This CDR3 has 14 residues. The DNA read from the CDR3 is TGTGCCAGCAGTTCAGACACCCCTGGGACTGAA. It specifies CASSSDTPGTE. The complete CDR3 reads CASSSDTPGTEAFF.

On this clone itself: The CDR3 end lies 3 residues beyond the end of the read and is filled in from the germline J gene. The chain uses TRBV5-1 and TRBJ2-7; 8 bases agree with TRBD1. The CDR3 spans 15 residues. Germline lookup yields CDR1 SGHRS and CDR2 YFSETQ. Losses at the gene ends were 3 bases for V and 4 bases for J; bases not matched to a gene: 9. The CDR3 here is CASSSTGAALYEQYF. The covered CDR3 bases are TGCGCCAGCAGCTCGACAGGGGCCGCCTTATACGAG.

On this clone: The CDR3 end is not reached by the read, which stops 3 residues before it; the germline J gene fills it in. The V gene is TRBV19, the J gene TRBJ1-2; D possibly corresponds to TRBD1 (5 bases). This CDR3 comprises 14 residues. V gave up 6 bases and J gave up 2 bases, with 13 bases separating them. The germline V gene has CDR1 LNHDA and CDR2 SQIVND (reference sequence). CDR3 loop: CASRVAGLNYGYTF. Incomplete CDR3 DNA: TGTGCCAGTAGAGTTGCGGGACTCAACTATGGC.

Note on this clone: The CDR3 extends 3 residues past the end of the read, so its final part is completed from the germline J gene. The chain uses TRBV18 and TRBJ1-1; 10 bases agree with TRBD1. CDR3 length equals 13 residues. CDR1 and CDR2 from the germline V gene are KGHSH and LQKENI. The sequenced CDR3 bases are TGTGCCAGCTCACTGGGACAGGGGAATAGA. Its protein product is CASSLGQGNR. The whole CDR3 sequence reads CASSLGQGNRAFF.

Comment on this clone: The sequence runs out 3 residues before the end of the CDR3; the remainder is reconstructed from the germline J gene. The V gene is TRBV20-1, the J gene TRBJ2-7; possibly TRBD1 for D (5 bases). Germline V gives CDR1 DFQATT, CDR2 SNEGSKA (reference sequence). V lost 6 bases to trimming and J lost 4 bases, with 22 bases between them. CDR3 length equals 15 residues. The CDR3 sequence: CSAPMTAPIPYEQYF. The DNA read from the CDR3 is TGCAGTGCGCCGATGACAGCTCCAATCCCGTACGAG.

Notes on this clone: The read terminates 3 residues before the CDR3 end, so the remaining end is supplied by the germline J gene. This rearrangement joins TRBV19 to TRBJ2-4; D is possibly TRBD1 (6 bases). Germline V lookup: CDR1 LNHDA, CDR2 SQIVND (reference sequence). CDR3 length equals 13 residues. Incomplete CDR3 DNA: TGTGCCAGTAGTGGGACATCGGTACAGCCT. It codes for CASSGTSVQP. The complete CDR3 protein is CASSGTSVQPQYF.

As regards this clone: The read halts 3 residues ahead of the CDR3 end, with the missing end drawn from the germline J gene. The gene calls are TRBV2 and TRBJ2-2; the D gene is possibly TRBD1 (6 bases). The CDR3 loop spans 14 amino acids. Germline V CDR1 and CDR2: SNHLY, FYNNEI. The sequenced part of the CDR3 DNA is TGTGCCACAAGACAGGCACCCTCGAATGAAAAG. This translates into CATRQAPSNEK. The full CDR3 protein is CATRQAPSNEKLFF.

Concerning this clone: The CDR3 end is not reached by the read, which stops 3 residues before it; the germline J gene fills it in. This chain connects TRBV20-1 to TRBJ2-1; the D gene is possibly TRBD2 (6 bases). This CDR3 spans 16 amino acids. Trimming took off 0 bases at V and 5 bases at J, with 17 bases between the two ends. CDR1 and CDR2 (germline): DFQATT, SNEGSKA (reference sequence). The sequenced part of the CDR3 DNA is TGCAGTGCTAGAGATGCCGGGGGACCAAGAAACAATGAG. Its translation: CSARDAGGPRNNE. The CDR3, in full, reads CSARDAGGPRNNEQFF.

As for this clone: The DNA ends 3 residues before the CDR3 does, and the rest of the CDR3 is filled in from the germline J gene. The chain links TRBV19 to TRBJ1-6, with D hard to call. This CDR3 has 13 amino acids. V dropped 7 bases and J dropped 8 bases, with 12 bases sitting between them. From germline, CDR1 is LNHDA and CDR2 SQIVND (reference sequence). The CDR3 spells CASTQDLDSPLHF. The covered CDR3 bases are TGTGCCAGTACGCAGGATTTGGATTCACCC. The full variable domain, with the rest looked up from reference TRBV19 and TRBJ1-6, is DGGITQSPKYLFRKEGQNVTLSCEQNLNHDAMYWYRQDPGQGLRLIYYSQIVNDFQKGDIAEGYSVSREKKESFPLTVTSAQKNPTAFYLCASTQDLDSPLHFGNGTRLTVT.

Notes on this clone: Relative to the germline gene, one junction end is altered; a read error may explain this. The CDR3 end lies 3 residues beyond the end of the read and is filled in from the germline J gene. V gene TRBV18 combines with J gene TRBJ2-3; 7 nucleotides align to TRBD1. The CDR3 runs to 17 residues. Germline V lookup: CDR1 KGHSH, CDR2 LQKENI. The CDR3 DNA, read in part, is TGTGCCGGCTCACCATTTGAGAGTGGGACAGATAAAGAGACG. Translating it yields CAGSPFESGTDKET. The full CDR3 is CAGSPFESGTDKETQYF.

Points on this clone: Read sequence stops 3 residues before the CDR3 end, and the germline J gene provides the missing end. This chain joins TRBV20-1 and TRBJ2-3, with TRBD2 matching over 8 bases. Germline V gene data show CDR1 as DFQATT and CDR2 as SNEGSKA (reference sequence). This CDR3 is 15 amino acids long. V gave up 5 bases and J gave up 2 bases; unmatched junction bases: 9. Partial CDR3 DNA: TGCAGTGCTTCCGAGGCGGGGGGCCCCACAGATACG. It translates to CSASEAGGPTDT. The entire CDR3 sequence reads CSASEAGGPTDTQYF.

Note on this clone: The observed sequence ends 3 residues before the CDR3 terminus, with the missing tail filled in from the germline J gene. The chain combines TRBV5-7 with TRBJ2-7, with 7 bases matching TRBD1. TRBV5-7 is reported as an ORF; its role is uncertain. The trim removed 3 bases at V and 5 bases at J, leaving 8 bases unmatched. This CDR3 has 14 residues. The CDR3 sequence is CASSSDRLKHEQYF. The sequenced part of the CDR3 DNA is TGTGCCAGCAGCTCGGACAGGCTAAAACACGAG.

A remark on this clone: The CDR3 end falls 3 residues outside the read, so it is completed with the germline J gene. J is TRBJ1-1 and V is TRBV19; the match to TRBD1 covers 8 bases. Germline CDR1 and CDR2: LNHDA and SQIVND (reference sequence). The CDR3 is 14 amino acids. With V trimmed by 4 bases and J by 2 bases, 3 bases remained unmatched. The CDR3 bases that were read are TGTGCCAGTAGTACGGACAGGGACAACACTGAA. Its translation: CASSTDRDNTE. The full CDR3 protein reads CASSTDRDNTEAFF. Drawing the rest from reference TRBV19 and TRBJ1-1, the complete variable domain is DGGITQSPKYLFRKEGQNVTLSCEQNLNHDAMYWYRQDPGQGLRLIYYSQIVNDFQKGDIAEGYSVSREKKESFPLTVTSAQKNPTAFYLCASSTDRDNTEAFFGQGTRLTVV.